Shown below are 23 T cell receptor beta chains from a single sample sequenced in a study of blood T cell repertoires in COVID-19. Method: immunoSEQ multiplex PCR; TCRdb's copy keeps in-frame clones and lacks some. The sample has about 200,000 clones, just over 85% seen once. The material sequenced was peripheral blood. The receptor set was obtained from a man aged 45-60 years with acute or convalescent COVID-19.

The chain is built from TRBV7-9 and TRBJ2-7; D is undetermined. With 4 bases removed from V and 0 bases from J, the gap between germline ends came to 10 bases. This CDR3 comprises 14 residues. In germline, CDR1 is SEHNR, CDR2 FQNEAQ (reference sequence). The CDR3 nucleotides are TGTGCCAGCAGCTCAACAATCTTCTCCTACGAGCAGTACTTC. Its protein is CASSSTIFSYEQYF.

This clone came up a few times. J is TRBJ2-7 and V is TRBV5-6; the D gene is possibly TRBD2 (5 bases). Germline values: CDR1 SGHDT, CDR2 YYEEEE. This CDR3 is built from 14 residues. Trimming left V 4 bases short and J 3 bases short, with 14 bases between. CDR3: CASSTRGASYEQYF. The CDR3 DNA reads TGTGCCAGCAGCACCCGGGGAGCCAGCTACGAGCAGTACTTC.

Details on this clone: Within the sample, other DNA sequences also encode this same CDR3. The CDR3 bases are TGCGCCAGCAGCCCAGGACTAGTCGGAAGCACAGATACGCAGTATTTT. It encodes CASSPGLVGSTDTQYF. The chain employs TRBV5-1 and TRBJ2-3; 7 positions agree with TRBD2. The germline V gene encodes CDR1 SGHRS and CDR2 YFSETQ. The V and J ends lost 4 bases and 0 bases, in that order; junction bases with no gene match: 8. The CDR3 totals 16 residues. Supplemented by reference TRBV5-1 and TRBJ2-3, the full variable domain reads KAGVTQTPRYLIKTRGQQVTLSCSPISGHRSVSWYQQTPGQGLQFLFEYFSETQRNKGNFPGRFSGRQFSNSRSEMNVSTLELGDSALYLCASSPGLVGSTDTQYFGPGTRLTVL.

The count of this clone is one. The CDR3 here is CASSPSTGTETQYF. CDR3 sequence (DNA): TGTGCCAGCTCACCATCGACAGGGACGGAGACCCAGTACTTC. The chain uses TRBV18 and TRBJ2-5, with TRBD1 identical over 7 bases. This CDR3 is built from 14 residues. Per germline, CDR1 KGHSH and CDR2 LQKENI. Germline trimming cut 2 bases from V and 5 bases from J; bases unmatched to any gene: 5.

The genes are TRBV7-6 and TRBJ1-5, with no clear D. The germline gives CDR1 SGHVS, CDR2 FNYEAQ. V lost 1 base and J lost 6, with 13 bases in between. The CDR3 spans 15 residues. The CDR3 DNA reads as TGTGCCAGCAGCTTAGTGGCCACACATGGTCAGCCCCAGCATTTT. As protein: CASSLVATHGQPQHF.

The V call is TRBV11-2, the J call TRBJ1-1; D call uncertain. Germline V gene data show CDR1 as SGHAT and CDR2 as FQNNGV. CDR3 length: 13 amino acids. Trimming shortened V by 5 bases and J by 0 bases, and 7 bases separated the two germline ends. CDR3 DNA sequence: TGTGCCAGCAGCCTAGCGTTGAACACTGAAGCTTTCTTT. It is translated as CASSLALNTEAFF.

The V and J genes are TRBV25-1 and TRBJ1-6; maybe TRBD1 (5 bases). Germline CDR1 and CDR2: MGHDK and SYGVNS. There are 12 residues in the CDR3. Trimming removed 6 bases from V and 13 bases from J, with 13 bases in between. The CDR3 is CASRAGGGPLHF. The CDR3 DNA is TGTGCCAGCAGAGCCGGGGGAGGGCCCCTCCACTTT.

CDR3 amino acids: CASSPRLGQETQYF. CDR3 in DNA: TGTGCCAGCAGCCCCCGACTTGGGCAAGAGACCCAGTACTTC. The rearrangement uses TRBV14 and TRBJ2-5; no definite D call. Germline lookup yields CDR1 SGHDN and CDR2 FVKESK. V lost 4 bases and J lost 2, with 11 bases in between. The CDR3 length is 14 residues.

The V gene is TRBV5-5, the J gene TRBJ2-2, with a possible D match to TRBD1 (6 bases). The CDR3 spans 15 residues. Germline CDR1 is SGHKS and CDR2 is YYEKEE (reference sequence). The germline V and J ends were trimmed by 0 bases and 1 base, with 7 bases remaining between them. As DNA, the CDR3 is TGTGCCAGCAGCTTGGACAGGGTGAACACCGGGGAGCTGTTTTTT. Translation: CASSLDRVNTGELFF.

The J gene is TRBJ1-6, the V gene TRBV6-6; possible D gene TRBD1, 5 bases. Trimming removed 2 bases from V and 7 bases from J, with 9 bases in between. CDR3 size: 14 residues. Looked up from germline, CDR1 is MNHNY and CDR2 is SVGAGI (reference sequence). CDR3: CASSYETENSPLHF. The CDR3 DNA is TGTGCCAGCAGTTACGAGACAGAAAATTCACCCCTCCACTTT.

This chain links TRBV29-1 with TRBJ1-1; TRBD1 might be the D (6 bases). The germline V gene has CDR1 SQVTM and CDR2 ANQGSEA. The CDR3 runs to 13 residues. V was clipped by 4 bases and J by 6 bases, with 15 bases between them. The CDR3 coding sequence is TGCAGCGTTGGGGGCAGGGGATATGCTGAAGCTTTCTTT. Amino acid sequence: CSVGGRGYAEAFF.

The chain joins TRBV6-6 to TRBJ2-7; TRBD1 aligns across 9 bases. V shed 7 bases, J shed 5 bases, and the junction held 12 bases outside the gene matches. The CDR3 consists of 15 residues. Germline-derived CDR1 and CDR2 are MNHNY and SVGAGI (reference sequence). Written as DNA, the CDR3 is TGTGCCAGCACCGAACTCGGGACAGGGACCCACGAGCAGTACTTC. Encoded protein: CASTELGTGTHEQYF.

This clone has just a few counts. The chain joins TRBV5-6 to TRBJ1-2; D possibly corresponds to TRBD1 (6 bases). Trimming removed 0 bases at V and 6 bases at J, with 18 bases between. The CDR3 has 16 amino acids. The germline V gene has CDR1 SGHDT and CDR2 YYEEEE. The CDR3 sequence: CASSLVGGQGKDGYTF. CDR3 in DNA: TGTGCCAGCAGCTTGGTAGGCGGCCAGGGGAAGGATGGCTACACCTTC. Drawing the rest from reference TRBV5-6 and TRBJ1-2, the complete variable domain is DAGVTQSPTHLIKTRGQQVTLRCSPKSGHDTVSWYQQALGQGPQFIFQYYEEEERQRGNFPDRFSGHQFPNYSSELNVNALLLGDSALYLCASSLVGGQGKDGYTFGSGTRLTVV.

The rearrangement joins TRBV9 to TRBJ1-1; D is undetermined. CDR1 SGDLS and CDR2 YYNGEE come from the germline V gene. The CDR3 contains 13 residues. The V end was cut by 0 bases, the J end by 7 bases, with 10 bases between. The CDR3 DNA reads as TGTGCCAGCAGCGTAGCTGTTGAGGGTGAAGCTTTCTTT. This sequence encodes CASSVAVEGEAFF.

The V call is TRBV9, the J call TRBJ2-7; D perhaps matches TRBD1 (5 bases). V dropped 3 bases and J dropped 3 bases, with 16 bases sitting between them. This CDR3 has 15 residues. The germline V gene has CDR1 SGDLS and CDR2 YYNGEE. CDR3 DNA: TGTGCCAGCAGCGCGGACGCGCTCCAGGGCTACGAGCAGTACTTC. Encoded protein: CASSADALQGYEQYF.

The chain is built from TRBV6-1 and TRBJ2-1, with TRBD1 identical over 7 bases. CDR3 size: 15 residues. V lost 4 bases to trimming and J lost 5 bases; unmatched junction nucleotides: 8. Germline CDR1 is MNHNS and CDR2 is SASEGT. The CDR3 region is CASSVYTGQNNEQFF. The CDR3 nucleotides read TGTGCCAGCAGTGTATATACGGGACAGAACAATGAGCAGTTCTTC.

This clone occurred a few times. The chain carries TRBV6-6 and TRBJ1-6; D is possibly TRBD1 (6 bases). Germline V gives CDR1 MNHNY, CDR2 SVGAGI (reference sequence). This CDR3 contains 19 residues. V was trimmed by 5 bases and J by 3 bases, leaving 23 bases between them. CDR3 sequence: CASSPTTPNRESYNSPLHF. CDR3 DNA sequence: TGTGCCAGCAGTCCTACCACACCAAACAGGGAGAGCTATAATTCACCCCTCCACTTT.

CDR3 amino acids: CASWGQLQSPLHF. The DNA for the CDR3 is TGTGCCAGCTGGGGACAGCTCCAATCACCCCTCCACTTT. The V and J genes are TRBV2 and TRBJ1-6, with 7 bases fitting TRBD1. Germline assignment: CDR1 SNHLY and CDR2 FYNNEI. The CDR3 runs to 13 residues. V shed 8 bases, J shed 10 bases, and the junction held 8 bases outside the gene matches.

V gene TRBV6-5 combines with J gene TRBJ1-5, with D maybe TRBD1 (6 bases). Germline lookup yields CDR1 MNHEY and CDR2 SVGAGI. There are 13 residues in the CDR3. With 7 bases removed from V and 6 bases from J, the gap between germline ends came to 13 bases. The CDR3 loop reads CASMVSRGQPQHF. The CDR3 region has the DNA TGTGCCAGCATGGTGAGCAGGGGTCAGCCCCAGCATTTT.

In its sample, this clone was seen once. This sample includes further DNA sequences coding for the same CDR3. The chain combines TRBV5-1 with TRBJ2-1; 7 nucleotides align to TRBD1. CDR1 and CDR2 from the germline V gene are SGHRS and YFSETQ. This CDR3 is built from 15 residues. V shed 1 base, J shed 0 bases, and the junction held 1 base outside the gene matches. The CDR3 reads CASSLSGGSYNEQFF. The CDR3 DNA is TGCGCCAGCAGCTTGTCAGGGGGCTCCTACAATGAGCAGTTCTTC.

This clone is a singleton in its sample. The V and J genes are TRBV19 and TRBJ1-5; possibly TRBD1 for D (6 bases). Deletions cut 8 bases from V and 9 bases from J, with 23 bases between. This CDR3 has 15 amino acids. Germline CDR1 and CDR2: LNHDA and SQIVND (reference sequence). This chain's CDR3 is CASGSGGGSRSPQHF. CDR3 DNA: TGTGCCAGTGGGAGTGGCGGGGGCTCCCGATCGCCCCAGCATTTT.

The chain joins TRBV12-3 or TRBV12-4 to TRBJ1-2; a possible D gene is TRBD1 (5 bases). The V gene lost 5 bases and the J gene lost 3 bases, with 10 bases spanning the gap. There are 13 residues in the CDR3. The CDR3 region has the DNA TGTGCCAGCAGTACGGGACTTGACTATGGCTACACCTTC. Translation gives CASSTGLDYGYTF.

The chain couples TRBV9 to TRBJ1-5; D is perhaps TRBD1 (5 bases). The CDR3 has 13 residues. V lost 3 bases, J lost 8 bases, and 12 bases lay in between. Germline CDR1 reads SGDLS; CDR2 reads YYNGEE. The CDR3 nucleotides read TGTGCCAGCAGCGCGACAGCGGGGGAGCCCCAGCATTTT. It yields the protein CASSATAGEPQHF.